This TCR beta chain was retrieved from a study of blood T cell repertoires in COVID-19. V gave up 1 base and J gave up 7 bases; unmatched junction bases: 2. Germline loops: CDR1 LGHDT, CDR2 YNNKEL (reference sequence). The CDR3 is 15 residues long. In the original workflow: From reference gene primer amplification, estimates of nucleated cell counts were derived. Sequencing was performed with immunoSEQ multiplex PCR; in TCRdb, only in-frame clones are kept and a portion is missing. V and J calls plus clone size are reproduced from that table; the DNA served to infer D and trimming. The repertoire consists of 250,000 to 350,000 clones, with approximately 85% occurring once and the leading ten covering 0.85% to 0.9%.

The gene calls are TRBV3-1 (or the pseudogene TRBV3-2) and TRBJ2-1; 12 bases are a match to TRBD2. This clonotype was obtained from a human donor with COVID-19, enrolled during active disease. The donor label of this sample is uncertain. Sequences were obtained from peripheral blood. The CDR3 is CASSQVGLAGNEQFF. CDR3 sequence (DNA): TGTGCCAGCAGCCAAGTCGGACTAGCGGGAAATGAGCAGTTCTTC.